This TCR beta chain emerged from a study of early T cells in non-severe SARS-CoV-2 infection. Across the study: The study sequenced bulk RNA from unsorted whole blood, with chains unpaired.

Overall study results and limits: Missing private and CD4 specificities, VDJdb matching favored anti-spike CD8 responses.

Tagging with unique molecular identifiers was applied to individual cDNA molecules. TCRdb passed the 5' RACE reads through MiXCR, listing each CDR3 protein once. The sample carries 100,000 to 150,000 distinct CDR3 sequences, 14% to 15% recorded once. To note about this clonotype: Its target is not known.

The sequencing sample was made of whole blood. The TCR was taken from an adult who was a healthcare worker with PCR-confirmed SARS-CoV-2 infection or an uninfected control (not recorded which).

Written as DNA, the CDR3 is TGCGCCGGAAAGTGGGGGGTACAGCCCCAGCATTTT. Residues: CAGKWGVQPQHF. The chain employs TRBV4-1 and TRBJ1-5, with D tentatively TRBD1 (5 bases). Trimming stripped 11 bases from V and 7 bases from J, with 15 bases between. Per the germline V gene, CDR1 is MGHRA and CDR2 is YSYEKL. This CDR3 has 12 amino acids.